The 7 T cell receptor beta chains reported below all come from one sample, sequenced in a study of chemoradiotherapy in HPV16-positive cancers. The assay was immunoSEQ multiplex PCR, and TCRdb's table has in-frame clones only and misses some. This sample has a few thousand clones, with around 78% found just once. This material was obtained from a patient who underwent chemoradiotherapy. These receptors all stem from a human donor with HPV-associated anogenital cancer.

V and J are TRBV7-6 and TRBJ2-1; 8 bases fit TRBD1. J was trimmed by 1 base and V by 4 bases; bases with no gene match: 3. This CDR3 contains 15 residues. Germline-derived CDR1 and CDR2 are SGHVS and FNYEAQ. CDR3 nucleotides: TGTGCCAGCAGCTACGACAGGGGATCCTACAATGAGCAGTTCTTC. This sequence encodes CASSYDRGSYNEQFF.

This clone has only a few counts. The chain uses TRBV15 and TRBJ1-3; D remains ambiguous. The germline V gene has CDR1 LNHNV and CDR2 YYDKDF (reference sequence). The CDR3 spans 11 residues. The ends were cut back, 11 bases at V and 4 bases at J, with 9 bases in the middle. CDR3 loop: CAAEGGNTIYF. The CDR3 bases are TGTGCCGCCGAAGGCGGAAACACCATATATTTT.

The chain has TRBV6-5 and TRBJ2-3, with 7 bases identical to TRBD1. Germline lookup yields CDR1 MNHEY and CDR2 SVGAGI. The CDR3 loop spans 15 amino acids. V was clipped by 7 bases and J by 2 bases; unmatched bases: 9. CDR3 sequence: CASTNNGQVTDTQYF. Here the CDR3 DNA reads TGTGCCAGCACCAACAACGGACAGGTCACAGATACGCAGTATTTT.

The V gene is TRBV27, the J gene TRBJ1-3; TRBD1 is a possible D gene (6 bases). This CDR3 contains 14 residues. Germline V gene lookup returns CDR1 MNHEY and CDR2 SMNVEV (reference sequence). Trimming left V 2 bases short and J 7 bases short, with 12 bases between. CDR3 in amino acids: CASSLRGAGNTIYF. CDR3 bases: TGTGCCAGCAGTTTACGGGGGGCCGGCAACACCATATATTTT.

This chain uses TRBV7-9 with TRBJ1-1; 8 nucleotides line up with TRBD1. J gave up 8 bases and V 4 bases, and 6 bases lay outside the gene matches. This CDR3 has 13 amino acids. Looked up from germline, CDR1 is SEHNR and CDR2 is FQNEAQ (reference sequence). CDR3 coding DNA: TGTGCCAGCAGCTACAGTTCAGGGGGCGAAGCTTTCTTT. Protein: CASSYSSGGEAFF. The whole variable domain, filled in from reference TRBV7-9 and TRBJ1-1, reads DTGVSQNPRHKITKRGQNVTFRCDPISEHNRLYWYRQTLGQGPEFLTYFQNEAQLEKSRLLSDRFSAERPKGSFSTLEIQRTEQGDSAMYLCASSYSSGGEAFFGQGTRLTVV.

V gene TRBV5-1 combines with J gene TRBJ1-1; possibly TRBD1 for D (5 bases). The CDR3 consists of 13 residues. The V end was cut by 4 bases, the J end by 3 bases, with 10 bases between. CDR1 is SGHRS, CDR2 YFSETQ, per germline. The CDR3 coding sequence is TGCGCCAGCAGCCGGACGGGGGACACTGAAGCTTTCTTT. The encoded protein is CASSRTGDTEAFF.

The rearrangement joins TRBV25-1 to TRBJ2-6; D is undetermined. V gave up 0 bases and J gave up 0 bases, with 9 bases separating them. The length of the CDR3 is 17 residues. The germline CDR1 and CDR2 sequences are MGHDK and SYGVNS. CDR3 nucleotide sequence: TGTGCCAGCAGTGAATATGGCAGGAGCTCTGGGGCCAACGTCCTGACTTTC. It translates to CASSEYGRSSGANVLTF.